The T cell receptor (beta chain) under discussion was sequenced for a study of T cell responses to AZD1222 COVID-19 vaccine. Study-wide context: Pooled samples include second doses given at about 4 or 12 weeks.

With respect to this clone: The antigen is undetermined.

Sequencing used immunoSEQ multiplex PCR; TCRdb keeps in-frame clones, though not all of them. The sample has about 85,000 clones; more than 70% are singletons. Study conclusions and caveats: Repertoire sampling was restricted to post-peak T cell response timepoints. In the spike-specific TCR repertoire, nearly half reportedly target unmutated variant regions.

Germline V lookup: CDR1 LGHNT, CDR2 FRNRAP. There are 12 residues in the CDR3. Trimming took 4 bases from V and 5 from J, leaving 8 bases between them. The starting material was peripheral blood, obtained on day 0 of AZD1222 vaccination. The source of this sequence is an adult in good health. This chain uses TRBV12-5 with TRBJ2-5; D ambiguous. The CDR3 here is CASGSGVETQYF. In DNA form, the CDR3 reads TGTGCTAGTGGTTCAGGAGTGGAGACCCAGTACTTC.